The 20 T cell receptor beta chains reported below all come from one sample, sequenced in a study of blood T cell repertoires in COVID-19 (dated by TCRdb to 2019 to 2021). Libraries were constructed by the immunoSEQ multiplex PCR assay. In TCRdb, the immuneACCESS table is reduced to in-frame sequences with V and J assigned. These tables do not hold every clone; where another copy was compared, an unresolved V gene accounts for under half, and the others remain unexplained. A total of 200,000 to 250,000 clones appear in this sample, around 90% of them only once. The leading ten clones occupy about 0.8% of the sample. Specimen: peripheral blood. The receptors here all came from a man aged 55-75 years with COVID-19, enrolled during active disease.

This clone is deemed medium-sized. The V gene is TRBV29-1, the J gene TRBJ2-1; 14 bases line up with TRBD2. The junction had 10 bases not matched to a gene; V was cut back by 7 bases and J by 2 bases. This CDR3 has 17 residues. Germline CDR1 and CDR2: SQVTM and ANQGSEA. CDR3 residues: CSAPHGTSGRAYNEQFF. For the CDR3, the DNA is TGCAGCGCCCCTCACGGGACTAGCGGGAGAGCCTACAATGAGCAGTTCTTC.

The V gene is TRBV28, the J gene TRBJ1-3; D not certain. With 2 bases removed from V and 2 bases from J, the gap between germline ends came to 7 bases. The CDR3 loop spans 14 amino acids. CDR1 MDHEN and CDR2 SYDVKM come from the germline V gene. The CDR3 loop is CASSLTHTGNTIYF. The DNA for the CDR3 is TGTGCCAGCAGTTTAACCCACACTGGAAACACCATATATTTT.

CDR3 sequence (DNA): TGCGCCAGCAGCCAAGATGGCAGGGAGAACACTGAAGCTTTCTTT. The encoded protein is CASSQDGRENTEAFF. The chain uses TRBV4-3 and TRBJ1-1; maybe TRBD1 (5 bases). The length of the CDR3 is 15 residues. V lost 0 bases and J 1 base, leaving 9 bases between the germline ends. Germline-derived CDR1 and CDR2 are LGHNA and YSLEER.

This chain links TRBV9 with TRBJ2-1; 13 bases are shared with TRBD2. With 0 bases clipped from V and 6 bases from J, the junction kept 0 bases outside the gene matches. The CDR3 extends over 15 amino acids. Looked up from germline, CDR1 is SGDLS and CDR2 is YYNGEE. The CDR3 here is CASSVGTSGGNEQFF. CDR3 nucleotide sequence: TGTGCCAGCAGCGTAGGGACTAGCGGGGGCAATGAGCAGTTCTTC. The whole variable domain, filled in from reference TRBV9 and TRBJ2-1, reads DSGVTQTPKHLITATGQRVTLRCSPRSGDLSVYWYQQSLDQGLQFLIQYYNGEERAKGNILERFSAQQFPDLHSELNLSSLELGDSALYFCASSVGTSGGNEQFFGPGTRLTVL.

V and J are TRBV11-2 and TRBJ1-2; the D is unclear. Germline V gene data show CDR1 as SGHAT and CDR2 as FQNNGV. V was pared by 5 bases and J by 5 bases, with 6 bases between. CDR3 length equals 11 residues. The CDR3 DNA reads as TGTGCCAGCAGCCCCTCTTATGGCTACACCTTC. Translating gives CASSPSYGYTF.

CDR3 in DNA: TGTGCCAGCAGCTTCCGGAGGGTCGAAGCTTTCTTT. This codes for CASSFRRVEAFF. The chain recombines TRBV5-6 with TRBJ1-1, with D unclear. This CDR3 spans 12 amino acids. Trimming removed 2 bases at V and 8 bases at J, with 10 bases between. CDR1 SGHDT and CDR2 YYEEEE come from the germline V gene.

The table lists this clone with a count of one. The chain links TRBV6-1 to TRBJ1-3, with 7 bases matching TRBD1. Germline V gene lookup returns CDR1 MNHNS and CDR2 SASEGT. The CDR3 covers 12 residues. V shed 2 bases and J 14 bases; nucleotides not matched to a gene: 6. The CDR3 here is CASSEPGQSVYF. The DNA for the CDR3 is TGTGCCAGCAGTGAACCGGGACAGTCCGTATATTTT.

A few counts support this clone. The chain links TRBV30 to TRBJ2-7, with TRBD1 matching 11 bases. This CDR3 comprises 18 residues. J gave up 3 bases and V 4 bases, and 17 bases lay outside the gene matches. The germline gives CDR1 GTSNPN, CDR2 SVGIG (reference sequence). The CDR3 region has the DNA TGTGCCTGGACAAGATCCCCTCAAGGGACAGGGGGACTCTACGAGCAGTACTTC. It specifies CAWTRSPQGTGGLYEQYF. Using reference TRBV30 and TRBJ2-7 for the parts outside the CDR3, the full variable domain is SQTIHQWPATLVQPVGSPLSLECTVEGTSNPNLYWYRQAAGRGLQLLFYSVGIGQISSEVPQNLSASRPQDRQFILSSKKLLLSDSGFYLCAWTRSPQGTGGLYEQYFGPGTRLTVT.

Worth noting for this clone: The same CDR3 is also encoded by other DNA sequences in this sample. The genes are TRBV4-3 and TRBJ2-7; a possible D gene is TRBD1 (5 bases). CDR1 and CDR2 from the germline V gene are LGHNA and YSLEER. V was pared by 0 bases and J by 2 bases, with 5 bases between. The CDR3 length is 13 residues. CDR3 in DNA: TGCGCCAGCAGCCAAGACAGGGCCTACGAGCAGTACTTC. Protein product: CASSQDRAYEQYF.

V usage is TRBV4-2 and J usage is TRBJ1-5; 9 bases map to TRBD1. V lost 1 base to trimming and J lost 5 bases; unmatched junction nucleotides: 6. From germline, CDR1 is LGHNA and CDR2 YNFKEQ. The CDR3 runs 16 residues. For the CDR3, the DNA is TGTGCCAGCAGCCAAGTTCCGGACAGGGGCTATCAGCCCCAGCATTTT. Translation gives CASSQVPDRGYQPQHF.

This rearrangement joins TRBV7-8 to TRBJ1-3; a possible D gene is TRBD1 (6 bases). The CDR3 extends over 15 amino acids. Germline CDR1 SGHVS, CDR2 FQNEAQ. The V end lost 7 bases, the J end lost 0 bases, and 13 bases lay between the germline ends. The CDR3 reads CASISGARSGNTIYF. CDR3 nucleotide sequence: TGTGCCAGCATCTCAGGGGCTCGCTCTGGAAACACCATATATTTT.

The V and J genes are TRBV19 and TRBJ2-1; TRBD2 might be the D (5 bases). The germline CDR1 and CDR2 sequences are LNHDA and SQIVND (reference sequence). CDR3 length: 15 amino acids. Trimming cost V 6 bases and J 7 bases, with 19 bases left between them. CDR3 DNA: TGTGCCAGTAGCCCGCTCGGGTCCGGGATTAATGAGCAGTTCTTC. Protein product: CASSPLGSGINEQFF.

V gene TRBV6-5 combines with J gene TRBJ2-7, with 11 bases matching TRBD2. J lost 4 bases, V lost 10 bases, and 6 bases had no gene match. The germline gives CDR1 MNHEY, CDR2 SVGAGI. The CDR3 covers 13 residues. CDR3: CATKGTSGYEQYF. The CDR3 bases are TGTGCCACCAAGGGGACTAGCGGTTACGAGCAGTACTTC.

This clone was counted a few times. This chain links TRBV19 with TRBJ2-6, with TRBD1 matching over 8 bases. V was pared by 3 bases and J by 2 bases, with 3 bases of the junction left unmatched. This CDR3 contains 16 residues. Germline CDR1 and CDR2: LNHDA and SQIVND (reference sequence). The CDR3 sequence: CASSMQQGAGANVLTF. CDR3 sequence (DNA): TGTGCCAGTAGTATGCAACAGGGGGCTGGGGCCAACGTCCTGACTTTC.

Only one count was recorded for this clone. The gene calls are TRBV5-1 and TRBJ1-4; tentative D call: TRBD1 (6 bases). The CDR3 covers 18 residues. CDR1 is SGHRS, CDR2 YFSETQ, per germline. The ends were cut back, 4 bases at V and 1 base at J, with 20 bases in the middle. CDR3 loop: CASSPDRGNLETNEKLFF. The DNA for the CDR3 is TGCGCCAGCAGCCCGGACAGAGGCAACCTCGAAACTAATGAAAAACTGTTTTTT.

The chain uses TRBV5-1 and TRBJ1-1; the D gene is possibly TRBD1 (6 bases). Trimming left V 3 bases short and J 5 bases short, with 17 bases between. The CDR3 extends over 15 amino acids. The V gene's germline CDR1 is SGHRS and CDR2 YFSETQ. DNA of the CDR3: TGCGCCAGCAGCTCCGCACACAGGGTTGGGACTGAAGCTTTCTTT. As protein: CASSSAHRVGTEAFF.

This chain uses TRBV4-2 with TRBJ2-7, with D maybe TRBD1 (5 bases). The CDR3 runs 14 residues. Germline V lookup: CDR1 LGHNA, CDR2 YNFKEQ. The germline V and J ends were trimmed by 2 bases and 1 base, with 9 bases remaining between them. The CDR3 bases are TGTGCCAGCAGCCAATTTGACAGATCCTACGAGCAGTACTTC. It is translated as CASSQFDRSYEQYF.

The rearrangement links TRBV5-4 to TRBJ2-4; TRBD2 matches 11 bases. Germline values: CDR1 SGHNT, CDR2 YYREEE (reference sequence). After removal of 4 bases from V and 9 bases from J, the junction contained 9 bases not matched to a gene. The CDR3 is 15 amino acids. The DNA of the CDR3 is TGTGCCAGCAGCCCCCAGACTAGCGGGACTATCATTCAGTACTTC. Protein sequence: CASSPQTSGTIIQYF.

The gene calls are TRBV7-9 and TRBJ1-5; 8 bases agree with TRBD1. J gave up 7 bases and V 5 bases, and 10 bases lay outside the gene matches. The CDR3 sequence is 15 residues long. Looked up from germline, CDR1 is SEHNR and CDR2 is FQNEAQ (reference sequence). The CDR3 here is CASSPTPGGVQPQHF. DNA of the CDR3: TGTGCCAGCAGCCCCACCCCAGGGGGCGTACAGCCCCAGCATTTT.

The CDR3 here is CASSFLGQGLSSAAGELFF. The DNA for the CDR3 is TGTGCCAGCAGTTTCCTGGGACAGGGGCTTAGCTCCGCGGCCGGGGAGCTGTTTTTT. The chain links TRBV28 to TRBJ2-2, with TRBD1 matching 10 bases. Germline CDR1 reads MDHEN; CDR2 reads SYDVKM. This CDR3 spans 19 amino acids. Trimming cost V 3 bases and J 6 bases; bases outside gene matches: 16. The complete variable domain, with remaining parts taken from reference TRBV28 and TRBJ2-2, reads DVKVTQSSRYLVKRTGEKVFLECVQDMDHENMFWYRQDPGLGLRLIYFSYDVKMKEKGDIPEGYSVSREKKERFSLILESASTNQTSMYLCASSFLGQGLSSAAGELFFGEGSRLTVL.